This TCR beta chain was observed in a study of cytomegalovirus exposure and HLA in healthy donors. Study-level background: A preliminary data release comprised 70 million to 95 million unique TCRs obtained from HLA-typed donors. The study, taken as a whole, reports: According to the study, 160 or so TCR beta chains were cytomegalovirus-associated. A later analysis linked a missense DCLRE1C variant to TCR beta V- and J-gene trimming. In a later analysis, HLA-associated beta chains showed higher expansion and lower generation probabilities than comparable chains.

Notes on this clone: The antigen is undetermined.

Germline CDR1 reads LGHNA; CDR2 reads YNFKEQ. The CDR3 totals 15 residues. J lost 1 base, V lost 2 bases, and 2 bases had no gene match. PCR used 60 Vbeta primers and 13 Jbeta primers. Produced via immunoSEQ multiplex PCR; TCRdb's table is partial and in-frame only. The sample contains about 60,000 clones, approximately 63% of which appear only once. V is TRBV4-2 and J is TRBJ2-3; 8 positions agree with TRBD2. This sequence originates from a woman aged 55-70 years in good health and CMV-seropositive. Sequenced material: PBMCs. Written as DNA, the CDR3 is TGTGCCAGCAGCCAAACTAGCGGACGCACAGATACGCAGTATTTT. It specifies CASSQTSGRTDTQYF.